The sequence of this T cell receptor beta chain was determined in a study of T cell repertoires in cytomegalovirus infection. About the research overall: In the study, CMV epitopes included recently identified HLA-C-restricted and well-studied HLA-B-restricted ones. Both CMV infection and a matching HLA type were indicated by public TCR beta signatures.

This CDR3 is 16 amino acids long. V lost 6 bases and J lost 4, with 20 bases in between. Germline V CDR1 and CDR2: SEHNR, FQNEAQ (reference sequence). Remarks on this clonotype: Its antigen is currently unknown.

TCRdb recomputed calls from the reads with MiXCR, one row per CDR3 protein. In the table there are around 100,000 distinct CDR3 sequences, around 30% of which are singletons. Broader study findings: Pooled public TCR beta family frequency picked out CMV carriers with the relevant HLA. The ex vivo response was dominated by HLA-C-restricted CMV-specific TCR beta clonotypes.

Sequences were derived from CD8+ T cells from cultured PBMCs, sampled from culture after CMV antigen stimulation. This chain connects TRBV7-9 to TRBJ2-3; possibly TRBD1 or TRBD2 for D (5 bases each). The source is a human donor in good health (CMV status not recorded). Some clones in this sample may be carry-over from other donors' samples. CDR3: CASRTSGARDADTQYF. DNA for the CDR3: TGTGCCAGCAGGACATCCGGGGCCCGCGACGCAGATACGCAGTATTTT.